This T cell receptor beta chain appears in the sequencing data of a study of CD8 T cells in Susac syndrome. The CDR3 is 15 amino acids. The germline gives CDR1 MNHNS, CDR2 SASEGT. The V gene lost 4 bases and the J gene lost 4 bases, with 16 bases spanning the gap. The authors reverse transcribed roughly 0.5 to 1 ug RNA with random hexamers. TCRdb processed the immunoSEQ multiplex PCR reads anew with MiXCR; each CDR3 protein has one entry. The top ten hold 0.08% of the sample, which has approximately 150,000 distinct CDR3 sequences, under 95% seen once. This chain connects TRBV6-1 to TRBJ1-1; D unclear. The sequence derives from a human donor in good health. Sample: CD4+ T cells from PBMCs. The CDR3 DNA reads TGTGCCAGCAGTGGGAACTATACTTGGGTCACTGAAGCTTTCTTT. It yields the protein CASSGNYTWVTEAFF.